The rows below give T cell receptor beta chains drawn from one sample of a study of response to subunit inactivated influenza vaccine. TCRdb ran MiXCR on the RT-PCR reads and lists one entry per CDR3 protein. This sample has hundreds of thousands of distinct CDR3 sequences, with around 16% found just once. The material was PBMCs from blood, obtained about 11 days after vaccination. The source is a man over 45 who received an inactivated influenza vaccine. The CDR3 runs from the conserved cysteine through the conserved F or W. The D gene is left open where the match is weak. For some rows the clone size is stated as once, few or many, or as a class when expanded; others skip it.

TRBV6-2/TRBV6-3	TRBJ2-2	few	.	CAGAELLTGELFF	TGTGCCGGAGCAGAGTTACTCACCGGGGAGCTGTTTTTT
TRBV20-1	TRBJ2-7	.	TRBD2	CSARDPGRSSYEQYF	TGCAGTGCTAGGGATCCCGGGAGGAGCTCCTACGAGCAGTACTTC
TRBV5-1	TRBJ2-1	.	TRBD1	CASSLTPPRTGGSYNEQFF	TGCGCCAGCAGCTTAACCCCGCCAAGGACAGGAGGCTCCTACAATGAGCAGTTCTTC
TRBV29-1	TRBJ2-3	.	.	CSVSGIADTQYF	TGCAGCGTGTCTGGCATAGCAGATACGCAGTATTTT
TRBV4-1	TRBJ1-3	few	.	CASSQGGGNTGNTIYF	TGCGCCAGCAGCCAAGGGGGGGGAAATACTGGAAACACCATATATTTT
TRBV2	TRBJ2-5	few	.	CASQPTVNQETQYF	TGTGCCAGCCAACCGACAGTGAATCAAGAGACCCAGTACTTC
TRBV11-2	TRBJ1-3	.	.	CASSETQAGNTIYF	TGTGCCAGCAGCGAAACACAGGCTGGAAACACCATATATTTT
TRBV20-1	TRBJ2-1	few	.	CSARGVGSVFGGEQFF	TGCAGTGCTAGAGGGGTCGGGAGTGTATTTGGTGGTGAGCAGTTCTTC
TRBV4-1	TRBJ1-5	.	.	CASSQDFGAQPQHF	TGCGCCAGCAGCCAAGATTTCGGGGCCCAGCCCCAGCATTTT
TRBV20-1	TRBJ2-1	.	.	CSAKFSAAYNEQFF	TGCAGTGCTAAGTTTAGCGCCGCATACAATGAGCAGTTCTTC
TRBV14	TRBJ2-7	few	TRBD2	CASSPLAGGDYEQYF	TGTGCCAGCAGCCCATTAGCGGGAGGAGACTACGAGCAGTACTTC
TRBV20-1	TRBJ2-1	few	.	CSARVPVSYNEQFF	TGCAGTGCTAGAGTTCCGGTCTCCTACAATGAGCAGTTCTTC
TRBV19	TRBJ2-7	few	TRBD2	CASSIGRDYEQYF	TGTGCCAGTAGTATCGGGAGGGACTACGAGCAGTACTTC
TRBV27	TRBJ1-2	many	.	CASSLLGANYGYTF	TGTGCCAGCAGTTTACTCGGGGCTAACTATGGCTACACCTTC
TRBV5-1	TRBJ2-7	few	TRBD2	CASSFGTTTYEQYF	TGCGCCAGCAGCTTTGGGACTACCACCTACGAGCAGTACTTC
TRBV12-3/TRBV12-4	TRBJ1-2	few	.	CASRPAQGVGGYTF	TGTGCCAGCAGACCAGCCCAGGGAGTAGGGGGCTACACCTTC
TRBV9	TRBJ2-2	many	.	CASSPRSNTGELFF	TGTGCCAGCAGCCCGAGGTCGAACACCGGGGAGCTGTTTTTT
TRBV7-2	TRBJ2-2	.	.	CASSLYGGSNTGELFF	TGTGCCAGCAGCTTATACGGGGGCTCGAACACCGGGGAGCTGTTTTTT
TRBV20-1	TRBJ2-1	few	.	CSAMTGGRRGEQFF	TGCAGTGCTATGACTGGGGGGCGGAGGGGTGAGCAGTTCTTC
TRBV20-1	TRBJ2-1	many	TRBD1	CSARDKRGLVNEQFF	TGCAGTGCTAGAGATAAAAGGGGGCTGGTCAATGAGCAGTTCTTC
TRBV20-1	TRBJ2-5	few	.	CSAQGGTLEETQYF	TGCAGTGCACAGGGCGGGACATTGGAAGAGACCCAGTACTTC
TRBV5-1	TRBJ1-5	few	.	CASSFDVNGPQHF	TGCGCCAGCAGCTTTGACGTAAACGGGCCCCAGCATTTT
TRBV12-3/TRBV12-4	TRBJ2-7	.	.	CASSSPVYEQYF	TGTGCCAGCAGTTCGCCAGTTTACGAGCAGTACTTC
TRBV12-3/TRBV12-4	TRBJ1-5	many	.	CASSLRAGGAGANQPQHF	TGTGCCAGCAGTTTAAGGGCCGGCGGGGCAGGCGCCAATCAGCCCCAGCATTTT
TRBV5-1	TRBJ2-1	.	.	CASSLQQGRNEQFF	TGCGCCAGCAGCTTGCAGCAGGGAAGAAATGAGCAGTTCTTC
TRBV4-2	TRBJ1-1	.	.	CASSPSPNTEAFF	TGTGCCAGCAGCCCTTCGCCGAACACTGAAGCTTTCTTT
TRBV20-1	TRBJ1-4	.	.	CSASRGPTNEKLFF	TGCAGTGCTAGCAGGGGACCAACTAATGAAAAACTGTTTTTT